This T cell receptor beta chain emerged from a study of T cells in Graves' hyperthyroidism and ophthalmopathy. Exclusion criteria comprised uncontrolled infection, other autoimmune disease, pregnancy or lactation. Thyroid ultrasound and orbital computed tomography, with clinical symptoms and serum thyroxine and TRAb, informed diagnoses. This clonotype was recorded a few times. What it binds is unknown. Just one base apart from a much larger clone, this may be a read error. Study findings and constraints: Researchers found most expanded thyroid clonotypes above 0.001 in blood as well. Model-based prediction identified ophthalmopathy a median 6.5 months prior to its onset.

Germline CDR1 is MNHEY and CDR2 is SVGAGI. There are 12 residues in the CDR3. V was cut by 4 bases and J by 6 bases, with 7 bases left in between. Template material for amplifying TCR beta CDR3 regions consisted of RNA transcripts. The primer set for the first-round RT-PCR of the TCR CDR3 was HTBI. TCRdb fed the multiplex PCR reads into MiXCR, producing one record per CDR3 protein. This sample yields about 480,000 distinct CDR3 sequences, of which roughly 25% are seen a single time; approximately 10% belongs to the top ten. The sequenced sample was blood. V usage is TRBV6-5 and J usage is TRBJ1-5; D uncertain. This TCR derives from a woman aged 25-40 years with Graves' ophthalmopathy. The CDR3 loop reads CASSSLTQPQHF. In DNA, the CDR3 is TGTGCCAGCAGTTCTCTAACTCAGCCCCAGCATTTT.